These T cell receptor beta chains were read from a single sample in a study of blood T cell repertoires in COVID-19. The table came from immunoSEQ multiplex PCR; TCRdb's copy has only in-frame clones and leaves some out. The sample has about 310,000 clones, about nine tenths seen once. The material sequenced was peripheral blood. The receptors originated from a man aged 50-59 years with active or convalescent COVID-19. The CDR3 runs from the conserved cysteine through the conserved F or W. The order of the fields is D gene, CDR3 length, V gene, J gene, clone size, CDR3 protein, CDR3 DNA. A D gene is named only where the DNA matches it firmly. Clone size, where shown, is once, few, many, or a class for clones that have expanded.

d_call: NA
cdr3_length: 13
v_call: TRBV30
j_call: TRBJ1-6
clone_size: NA
cdr3_aa: CAWTPSLNSPLHF
cdr3_nt: TGTGCCTGGACCCCGTCCCTGAATTCACCCCTCCACTTT

d_call: NA
cdr3_length: 16
v_call: TRBV4-2
j_call: TRBJ1-2
clone_size: NA
cdr3_aa: CASSQDTGLGNYGYTF
cdr3_nt: TGTGCCAGCAGCCAGGACACAGGGCTTGGGAACTATGGCTACACCTTC

d_call: NA
cdr3_length: 15
v_call: TRBV6-5
j_call: TRBJ2-7
clone_size: NA
cdr3_aa: CASKTTGTPSYEQYF
cdr3_nt: TGTGCCAGCAAAACGACAGGGACTCCTTCCTACGAGCAGTACTTC

d_call: NA
cdr3_length: 16
v_call: TRBV28
j_call: TRBJ1-1
clone_size: once
cdr3_aa: CASSSPLNNRDTEAFF
cdr3_nt: TGTGCCAGCAGTTCTCCCCTAAATAACAGGGACACTGAAGCTTTCTTT

d_call: TRBD1
cdr3_length: 14
v_call: TRBV2
j_call: TRBJ1-4
clone_size: NA
cdr3_aa: CASRGQGHNEKLFF
cdr3_nt: TGTGCCAGCAGGGGACAGGGACATAATGAAAAACTGTTTTTT

d_call: TRBD2
cdr3_length: 15
v_call: TRBV5-8
j_call: TRBJ2-1
clone_size: NA
cdr3_aa: CASSLRGTSGNRQFF
cdr3_nt: TGTGCCAGCAGCTTGCGGGGGACTAGCGGGAATCGGCAGTTCTTC

d_call: TRBD1
cdr3_length: 13
v_call: TRBV30
j_call: TRBJ1-1
clone_size: NA
cdr3_aa: CAWSYRGNTEAFF
cdr3_nt: TGTGCCTGGAGTTACAGGGGAAATACTGAAGCTTTCTTT

d_call: TRBD2
cdr3_length: 14
v_call: TRBV7-9
j_call: TRBJ2-1
clone_size: NA
cdr3_aa: CASSYRAGGLEQFF
cdr3_nt: TGTGCCAGCAGCTACCGAGCGGGGGGACTGGAGCAGTTCTTC

d_call: NA
cdr3_length: 15
v_call: TRBV28
j_call: TRBJ1-5
clone_size: NA
cdr3_aa: CASSSRQRSNQPQHF
cdr3_nt: TGTGCCAGCAGTTCTCGACAGAGAAGCAATCAGCCCCAGCATTTT

d_call: NA
cdr3_length: 14
v_call: TRBV24-1
j_call: TRBJ2-5
clone_size: NA
cdr3_aa: CATSDTGEVETQYF
cdr3_nt: TGTGCCACCAGTGACACGGGGGAAGTAGAGACCCAGTACTTC

d_call: NA
cdr3_length: 13
v_call: TRBV28
j_call: TRBJ1-2
clone_size: NA
cdr3_aa: CASSLDTSSGYTF
cdr3_nt: TGTGCCAGCAGTTTGGACACGTCCTCTGGCTACACCTTC

d_call: NA
cdr3_length: 13
v_call: TRBV7-9
j_call: TRBJ1-4
clone_size: NA
cdr3_aa: CASSLAGAEKLFF
cdr3_nt: TGTGCCAGCAGCTTGGCAGGGGCTGAAAAACTGTTTTTT

d_call: TRBD1
cdr3_length: 14
v_call: TRBV5-8
j_call: TRBJ1-1
clone_size: NA
cdr3_aa: CASSLRQGYTEAFF
cdr3_nt: TGTGCCAGCAGCCTGAGACAGGGGTACACTGAAGCTTTCTTT

d_call: NA
cdr3_length: 12
v_call: TRBV10-3
j_call: TRBJ2-5
clone_size: NA
cdr3_aa: CAISESPKTQYF
cdr3_nt: TGTGCCATCAGTGAGTCCCCCAAGACCCAGTACTTC

d_call: TRBD1
cdr3_length: 18
v_call: TRBV28
j_call: TRBJ1-4
clone_size: NA
cdr3_aa: CASSYPGQGTATNEKLFF
cdr3_nt: TGTGCCAGCAGCTACCCGGGACAGGGGACCGCAACTAATGAAAAACTGTTTTTT

d_call: NA
cdr3_length: 13
v_call: TRBV12-3/TRBV12-4
j_call: TRBJ2-7
clone_size: NA
cdr3_aa: CASRQGGAYEQYF
cdr3_nt: TGTGCCAGCAGACAGGGGGGGGCCTACGAGCAGTACTTC

d_call: TRBD1
cdr3_length: 16
v_call: TRBV28
j_call: TRBJ1-4
clone_size: NA
cdr3_aa: CASSFQGGGDSEKLFF
cdr3_nt: TGTGCCAGCAGTTTCCAAGGCGGGGGGGACAGTGAAAAACTGTTTTTT

d_call: NA
cdr3_length: 13
v_call: TRBV2
j_call: TRBJ1-1
clone_size: few
cdr3_aa: CASSSDSYTEAFF
cdr3_nt: TGTGCCAGCAGTTCCGACAGCTACACTGAAGCTTTCTTT

d_call: NA
cdr3_length: 13
v_call: TRBV19
j_call: TRBJ2-3
clone_size: NA
cdr3_aa: CASSITGVDTQYF
cdr3_nt: TGTGCCAGTAGTATTACCGGGGTGGATACGCAGTATTTT

d_call: TRBD1
cdr3_length: 13
v_call: TRBV30
j_call: TRBJ1-6
clone_size: NA
cdr3_aa: CAWRGQGNSPLHF
cdr3_nt: TGTGCCTGGAGGGGACAGGGGAATTCACCCCTCCACTTT

d_call: TRBD2
cdr3_length: 14
v_call: TRBV3-1/TRBV3-2
j_call: TRBJ2-3
clone_size: NA
cdr3_aa: CASSRTSGTDTQYF
cdr3_nt: TGTGCCAGCAGTCGGACTAGCGGCACAGATACGCAGTATTTT

d_call: NA
cdr3_length: 17
v_call: TRBV5-6
j_call: TRBJ2-5
clone_size: NA
cdr3_aa: CASSLGVSAELQETQYF
cdr3_nt: TGTGCCAGCAGCTTGGGGGTTAGCGCAGAACTCCAAGAGACCCAGTACTTC

d_call: NA
cdr3_length: 13
v_call: TRBV5-5
j_call: TRBJ1-2
clone_size: once
cdr3_aa: CASSLRRDYGYTF
cdr3_nt: TGTGCCAGCAGCTTGAGACGGGACTATGGCTACACCTTC

d_call: TRBD1
cdr3_length: 15
v_call: TRBV10-3
j_call: TRBJ2-7
clone_size: NA
cdr3_aa: CAIRRAGTGGHEQYF
cdr3_nt: TGTGCCATCAGACGAGCCGGGACAGGGGGCCACGAGCAGTACTTC